The clone carrying this TCR beta chain has at least ten counts. Its antigen is not identified. Researchers amplified the TCR beta CDR3 regions from RNA transcripts. In the first-round RT-PCR of the TCR CDR3, the HTBI primer set was used. MiXCR was run by TCRdb on the multiplex PCR reads, yielding one entry per CDR3 protein. The sample holds a few hundred thousand distinct CDR3 sequences, around 20% seen once. CDR1 and CDR2 (germline): GTSNPN, SVGIG (reference sequence). V shed 2 bases and J shed 8 bases, with 12 bases lying between them. The CDR3 spans 12 residues. The hyperthyroidism was newly diagnosed and had lasted under 2 months; the patients were aged 18 to 65. Fresh peripheral blood, approximately 10 ml, yielded the PBMCs. The record originates from a study of T cells in Graves' hyperthyroidism and ophthalmopathy. Points from the study as a whole: A 13 V-J model separated ophthalmopathy from stable hyperthyroidism.

This chain links TRBV30 with TRBJ1-2, with D possibly being TRBD1 (6 bases). Input material: blood. The TCR was taken from a man aged 35 to 55 with Graves' hyperthyroidism. The CDR3 region has the DNA TGTGCCTGGAGTTCACAGGGTGCGGGCTACACCTTC. Encoded protein: CAWSSQGAGYTF.